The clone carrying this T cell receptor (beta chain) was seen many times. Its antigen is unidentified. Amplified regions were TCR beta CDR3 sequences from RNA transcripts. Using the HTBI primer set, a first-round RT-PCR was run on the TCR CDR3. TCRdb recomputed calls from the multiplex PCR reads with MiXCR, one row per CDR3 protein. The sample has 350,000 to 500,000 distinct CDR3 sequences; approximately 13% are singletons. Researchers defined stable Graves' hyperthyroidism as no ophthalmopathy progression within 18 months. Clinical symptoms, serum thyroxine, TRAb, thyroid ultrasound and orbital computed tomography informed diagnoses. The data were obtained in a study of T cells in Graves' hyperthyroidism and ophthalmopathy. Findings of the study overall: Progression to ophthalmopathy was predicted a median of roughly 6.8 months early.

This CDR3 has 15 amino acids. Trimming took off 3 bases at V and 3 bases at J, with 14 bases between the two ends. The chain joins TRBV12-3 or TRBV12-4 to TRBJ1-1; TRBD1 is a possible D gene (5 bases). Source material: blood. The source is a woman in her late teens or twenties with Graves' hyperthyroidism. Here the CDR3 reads CASSLGGTLHTEAFF. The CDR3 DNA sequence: TGTGCCAGCAGTTTGGGAGGGACCCTTCACACTGAAGCTTTCTTT.